Below, one TCR beta chain is given with its context. In its sample, this clonotype was seen many times. The target of this receptor is not known. No base qualities exist here, and no much larger clone lies one base off it. The library came from PCR. The instrument was an Illumina HiSeq 2500. Molecular barcoding was employed in the preparation of TCR libraries, with unique molecular identifiers being used to normalize TCRbeta repertoire quantification. TCRdb applied fastp at Q25 and MiXCR to the public reads, then kept only in-frame beta chains. Duplicate CDR3 protein sequences are folded into a single record with the most common DNA and genes. The sample contains about 250,000 distinct CDR3 sequences, more than 20% of them found a single time. 4% to 5.5% of the sample rests with the top ten. The data were taken from a study of T-cell reconstitution after alpha-beta-depleted transplantation in children (dated by TCRdb to the mid-2010s). In terms of the full investigation: Using TCR repertoire profiling, the study quantitatively followed how T-cell immune reconstitution unfolded in children after TCRalphabeta/CD19-depleted allogeneic hematopoietic cell transplantation. On the study overall, not on this receptor specifically: The frequencies of hyperexpanded clones fell over the following months, and after one year, T-cell counts and TCRbeta diversity were mostly attributed to newly produced T cells. Apparently early alphabetaT-cell count recovery about two months after transplant reportedly relied on only several hundred rapidly expanded clones derived from non-depleted graft cells. The high TCRbeta diversity at day 60 in some patients was ascribed to recipient T cells and intrathymic progenitors that had survived conditioning.

The CDR1 and CDR2 encoded by the germline V gene are SNHLY and FYNNEI. Including the terminal cysteine and phenylalanine, the CDR3 comprises 15 residues. Only CDR3 DNA remains: 45 bases, in frame from the first base. At the junction V is shortened by 4 bases and J by 14 bases; bases outside the gene matches: 17. The treatment or condition label, as the study defines it: allogeneic hematopoietic cell transplantation with graft depleted of TCRalphabeta T cells and CD19 B cells. The transplant recipients were children given TCRalphabeta/CD19-depleted allogeneic hematopoietic cell grafts. Sequencing used PBMCs, mostly from graft donor cells, obtained 360 days after TCRalphabeta/CD19-depleted stem cell transplant. The rearranged chain carries TRBV2 and TRBJ2-1; the junction holds 7 bases that match TRBD1. This clonotype was sampled from a female patient younger than 10 who had a stem cell transplant for congenital amegakaryocytic thrombocytopenia, so the T cells may come from the graft donor. CDR3 loop: CASSAAGTRYTGEFF. The base sequence is TGTGCCAGCAGTGCAGCCGGGACACGGTATACAGGGGAGTTCTTC.